This T cell receptor beta chain originates from a study of glioma-infiltrating T cells after dendritic cell vaccination (dated by TCRdb to 2016 to 2017). Concerning the study at large: Of the roughly 15 glioblastoma patients in the cohort, all drawn from Phase I and II dendritic cell vaccination trials, 9 were newly diagnosed and 6 had recurrent disease. Patients received autologous tumor lysate-pulsed dendritic cell vaccination between about 2002 and 2013. The vaccine was prepared from monocyte-derived dendritic cells that were cultured for roughly seven days with IL-4 and GM-CSF and then pulsed overnight with autologous tumor lysate. Each patient was given three intradermal dendritic cell vaccine injections, spaced two weeks apart, in the arm below the axilla. Tumor-infiltrating lymphocyte content was quantified and tumor and blood repertoires were compared in dendritic cell-vaccinated glioblastoma patients by deep sequencing of TCR beta CDR3 regions. TCR sequencing metrics, including TIL content and tumor-blood repertoire overlap, were correlated with survival after dendritic cell vaccination. On the study overall, not on this receptor specifically: The TCR overlap response model with three groups was called speculative and said to need prospective validation. No direct relationship between TCR clonality and survival was found, suggesting a diverse polyclonal response may matter. Longer time to progression and overall survival after dendritic cell vaccination were predicted by higher estimated pretreatment TIL content. The cohort was small and heterogeneous, only a few patients had full blood and tumor sets, and even fewer had initial-recurrent tumor pairs.

The immunoSEQ assay amplified TCRB CDR3 regions from 2 micrograms of genomic DNA, or from all available DNA when less than that amount was available. For multiplex PCR, 60 forward primers for TCR V beta segments and 13 reverse primers for J beta segments were used. Synthetic control templates were spiked into each sample at limiting dilution to estimate reads per starting template. Sequencing produced 87 bp reads on the Illumina HiSeq System. Per the source publication's procedure: PCR and sequencing errors were removed by a nearest neighbor algorithm that merged closely related sequences. TCR overlap was measured as the percentage of unique tumor TCR beta sequences also present in the same patient's peripheral blood. Not all clones reach the TCRdb copy of this immuneACCESS table, which keeps in-frame sequences only. Checked studies attribute under half of the gap to unresolved V genes and leave the rest unexplained. For V, J and clone size, that table is used; D and trimming come from the DNA. This sample lists 93,000 or so clones; around 80% were detected once. The top ten hold less than 7% of the sample.

Worth noting for this clone: The clone's antigen remains unknown. The sample holds no much larger clone one base away, and base qualities are not on file.

Selection of patients required sufficient residual fresh-frozen tumor tissue and over two years of available survival data. An isocitrate dehydrogenase mutation was not carried by any of the glioblastoma patients, although molecular status was otherwise variable. PBMC were collected before vaccination, two weeks after the third vaccination, and at tumor progression if tumor progression occurred. The Qiagen DNeasy Blood extraction Kit was used to extract genomic DNA. Trimming removed 6 bases from V and 7 bases from J; the gene matches leave 6 bases unexplained. Per the germline V gene, WSHSY is the CDR1 and SAAADI is the CDR2. The CDR3 contains 15 residues, cysteine and phenylalanine counted. The retained sequence is limited to the CDR3, 45 bases, with the frame set at the first base.

This TCR came from a human donor with glioblastoma. Sample: blood, taken before dendritic cell vaccination. The V gene is TRBV10-2 and the J gene is TRBJ1-6, and TRBD1 aligns with 10 junction nucleotides. The DNA sequence follows: TGCGCCAGCAGGGACAGGGGGACGGGGAATTCACCCCTCCACTTT. Its translation is CASRDRGTGNSPLHF.